The next 29 T cell receptor beta chains were all read from a single sample in a study of cytomegalovirus exposure and HLA in healthy donors. With 60 Vbeta and 13 Jbeta primers, the PCR was carried out. TCRdb keeps only in-frame clones here, not all; method: immunoSEQ multiplex PCR. This sample has 110,000 or so clones; around 77% occur once, and the top ten carry about 5.8%. Sequencing input: PBMCs. These receptors were collected from a man aged 18-30 years in good health and CMV-seropositive.

J is TRBJ2-5 and V is TRBV5-6; TRBD2 aligns across 8 bases. The J call may be wrong; the DNA end is better matched by TRBJ2-7. This CDR3 region has 15 residues. Germline lookup yields CDR1 SGHDT and CDR2 YYEEEE. The CDR3 bases are TGTGCCAGCAGCTTCGAGGGACTAGTCTCCTACGAGCAGTACTTC. Translated: CASSFEGLVSYEQYF.

The V call is TRBV6-6, the J call TRBJ2-7; 7 bases align to TRBD1. The germline V gene has CDR1 MNHNY and CDR2 SVGAGI (reference sequence). This CDR3 has 14 amino acids. V trimming: 6 bases; J trimming: 2 bases; junction bases outside the gene matches: 7. CDR3 nucleotide sequence: TGTGCCAGCAGACGACCGGGACAGACCTACGAGCAGTACTTC. Translating it yields CASRRPGQTYEQYF.

CDR3 sequence (DNA): TGTGCCAGCAGCTTAGCCGCTAGCGGGGGGTACAATGAGCAGTTCTTC. Amino acid sequence: CASSLAASGGYNEQFF. This chain joins TRBV7-6 and TRBJ2-1; 11 nucleotides match TRBD2. The CDR3 length is 16 residues. V lost 0 bases, J lost 4 bases, and 2 bases stayed unmatched. Germline CDR1 and CDR2: SGHVS and FNYEAQ.

The chain is built from TRBV6-6 and TRBJ2-6; TRBD1 aligns across 8 bases. This CDR3 has 14 amino acids. J lost 2 bases, V lost 6 bases, and 0 bases had no gene match. Germline CDR1 and CDR2: MNHNY and SVGAGI (reference sequence). CDR3 in DNA: TGTGCCAGCAGACAGGGGGCTGGGGCCAACGTCCTGACTTTC. Protein product: CASRQGAGANVLTF.

This rearrangement joins TRBV6-5 to TRBJ2-1; no definite D call. This CDR3 has 13 amino acids. The germline CDR1 and CDR2 sequences are MNHEY and SVGAGI. Trimming took off 7 bases at V and 8 bases at J, with 15 bases between the two ends. CDR3 amino acids: CASTSSGSDEQFF. The CDR3, as DNA: TGTGCCAGCACCTCTTCAGGCTCCGATGAGCAGTTCTTC.

The CDR3 DNA sequence: TGTGCCAGCACCAAATTTCCGGGACTAGCGGGGGGGCCCTACAATGAGCAGTTCTTC. Protein: CASTKFPGLAGGPYNEQFF. The chain links TRBV5-8 to TRBJ2-1; 16 bases are a match to TRBD2. V lost 6 bases and J lost 2; bases outside the gene matches: 11. This CDR3 has 19 residues. Looked up from germline, CDR1 is SGHTS and CDR2 is YDEGEE.

The CDR3 DNA sequence: TGTGCCAGCAGCGTACGAGGGGGCCATGGGACTGAAGCTTTCTTT. It encodes CASSVRGGHGTEAFF. V usage is TRBV9 and J usage is TRBJ1-1; 7 nucleotides line up with TRBD1. The length of the CDR3 is 15 residues. Germline V CDR1 and CDR2: SGDLS, YYNGEE. V was clipped by 1 base and J by 5 bases; unmatched bases: 8.

This clone was seen a handful of times. The chain combines TRBV28 with TRBJ1-5; D ambiguous. The CDR3 runs to 14 residues. Per germline, CDR1 MDHEN and CDR2 SYDVKM. The V end lost 5 bases, the J end lost 7 bases, and 15 bases lay between the germline ends. CDR3 nucleotides: TGTGCCAGCAGTCGCCACCTGGTCGGGCAGCCCCAGCATTTT. Its protein is CASSRHLVGQPQHF.

The chain couples TRBV7-9 to TRBJ2-5; a weak D match, TRBD2 (5 bases). Trimming left V 3 bases short and J 0 bases short, with 11 bases between. The CDR3 totals 15 residues. Per the germline V gene, CDR1 is SEHNR and CDR2 is FQNEAQ (reference sequence). The CDR3 coding sequence is TGTGCCAGCAGCTTTACGGGGAAGTACCAAGAGACCCAGTACTTC. Its protein is CASSFTGKYQETQYF.

V usage is TRBV27 and J usage is TRBJ2-7; D remains unclear. The CDR3 covers 15 residues. Trimming took 2 bases from V and 3 from J, leaving 14 bases between them. Germline loops: CDR1 MNHEY, CDR2 SMNVEV (reference sequence). CDR3 coding DNA: TGTGCCAGCAGTTTAAATTCTGTTGCAGGCTACGAGCAGTACTTC. It is translated as CASSLNSVAGYEQYF.

The chain uses TRBV9 and TRBJ2-1; 11 bases match TRBD2. Per the germline V gene, CDR1 is SGDLS and CDR2 is YYNGEE. The CDR3 spans 15 residues. V dropped 0 bases and J dropped 7; count of bases not matched to a gene: 3. CDR3 amino acids: CASSVVLAGVNEQFF. The CDR3 DNA sequence: TGTGCCAGCAGCGTAGTACTAGCGGGAGTGAATGAGCAGTTCTTC.

The chain carries TRBV27 and TRBJ2-4, with a tentative D call TRBD1 (6 bases). The germline CDR1 and CDR2 sequences are MNHEY and SMNVEV (reference sequence). The CDR3 covers 14 residues. V dropped 2 bases and J dropped 8 bases, with 13 bases sitting between them. The CDR3 is CASSLVGGQDIQYF. CDR3 DNA: TGTGCCAGCAGTTTAGTAGGGGGTCAGGACATTCAGTACTTC.

The chain uses TRBV28 and TRBJ1-5; D unresolved. The germline CDR1 and CDR2 sequences are MDHEN and SYDVKM. This CDR3 spans 15 amino acids. V lost 4 bases and J 0 bases, leaving 10 bases between the germline ends. In nucleotides, the CDR3 is TGTGCCAGCAGTTGGGCAGTTTATAGCAATCAGCCCCAGCATTTT. Translated, it gives CASSWAVYSNQPQHF.

The chain employs TRBV7-8 and TRBJ2-1; D gene uncertain. The CDR3 runs to 14 residues. V was pared by 5 bases and J by 9 bases, with 17 bases between. CDR1 is SGHVS, CDR2 FQNEAQ, per germline. DNA for the CDR3: TGTGCCAGCAGCGATAACCAGGATTTGAGTGAGCAGTTCTTC. Protein sequence: CASSDNQDLSEQFF.

The chain carries TRBV4-1 and TRBJ1-5; D possibly corresponds to TRBD1 (6 bases). From germline, CDR1 is MGHRA and CDR2 YSYEKL. The V and J ends lost 0 bases and 8 bases respectively, with 14 bases between them. The length of the CDR3 is 15 residues. CDR3 in DNA: TGCGCCAGCAGCCAAGAATGGCGGGGGCCGGAGCCCCAGCATTTT. Protein product: CASSQEWRGPEPQHF.

This sequence joins TRBV27 and TRBJ1-6; 8 nucleotides line up with TRBD1. CDR3 size: 17 residues. Germline V gene sequence: CDR1 MNHEY, CDR2 SMNVEV (reference sequence). Losses at the gene ends were 0 bases for V and 7 bases for J; bases not matched to a gene: 8. CDR3 nucleotides: TGTGCCAGCAGTTTATCGCGACAGGGGTGGTTCAATTCACCCCTCCACTTT. This codes for CASSLSRQGWFNSPLHF.

The chain is built from TRBV4-2 and TRBJ2-7, with 15 bases lining up with TRBD2. Trimming at V came to 3 bases and at J to 0 bases, leaving 15 bases not matched to a gene. The CDR3 runs to 21 residues. The germline V gene has CDR1 LGHNA and CDR2 YNFKEQ. The DNA of the CDR3 is TGTGCCAGCAGCCAGCGAACTCCGGGACTAGCGGGGGGAAGGAGCTCCTACGAGCAGTACTTC. It specifies CASSQRTPGLAGGRSSYEQYF.

Turning to this clone: At one boundary the junction diverges from the germline segment, which might be a read error. The chain combines TRBV7-7 with TRBJ2-3; 12 bases map to TRBD1. Germline V gene sequence: CDR1 SSHAT, CDR2 FNYEAQ (reference sequence). This CDR3 has 16 amino acids. CDR3 bases: TGTGCTAGCAGCCCAGGGACAGGGGGCTTGACAGATACGCAGTATTTT. Translating it yields CASSPGTGGLTDTQYF. The complete variable domain, with remaining parts taken from reference TRBV7-7 and TRBJ2-3, reads GAGVSQSPRYKVTKRGQDVTLRCDPISSHATLYWYQQALGQGPEFLTYFNYEAQPDKSGLPSDRFSAERPEGSISTLTIQRTEQRDSAMYRCASSPGTGGLTDTQYFGPGTRLTVL.

V gene TRBV9 combines with J gene TRBJ2-1; D is possibly TRBD2 (5 bases). The CDR3 runs to 14 residues. CDR1 is SGDLS, CDR2 YYNGEE, per germline. Trimming took off 0 bases at V and 7 bases at J, with 11 bases between the two ends. The CDR3 sequence is CASSVVVATNEQFF. CDR3 nucleotides: TGTGCCAGCAGCGTAGTTGTAGCGACAAATGAGCAGTTCTTC.

This clone was observed a single time. The DNA for the CDR3 is TGTGCCAGCAGCCCTTGGGGACAGTCTGGAAACACCATATATTTT. It translates to CASSPWGQSGNTIYF. V usage is TRBV7-9 and J usage is TRBJ1-3; 7 positions agree with TRBD1. Germline V gene sequence: CDR1 SEHNR, CDR2 FQNEAQ (reference sequence). The CDR3 runs 15 residues. Trimming cost V 5 bases and J 1 base; bases outside gene matches: 5.

The chain employs TRBV4-1 and TRBJ2-5, with D maybe TRBD1 (6 bases). This CDR3 comprises 12 residues. Trimming took off 3 bases at V and 9 bases at J, with 11 bases between the two ends. The germline V gene has CDR1 MGHRA and CDR2 YSYEKL. The CDR3 protein is CASSQGAAAQYF. CDR3 nucleotide sequence: TGCGCCAGCAGCCAGGGGGCAGCGGCCCAGTACTTC.

This clone occurred a few times. V gene TRBV6-1 combines with J gene TRBJ1-2; 8 positions match TRBD1. This CDR3 spans 16 amino acids. V gave up 1 base and J gave up 6 bases; unmatched junction bases: 10. The V gene's germline CDR1 is MNHNS and CDR2 SASEGT. The chain's CDR3 is CASSEDRGYSPNGYTF. CDR3 sequence (DNA): TGTGCCAGCAGTGAAGACAGGGGGTACAGCCCGAATGGCTACACCTTC.

V and J are TRBV29-1 and TRBJ2-1, with TRBD2 matching 15 bases. This CDR3 is built from 15 residues. Trimming at V came to 1 base and at J to 8 bases, leaving 3 bases not matched to a gene. The germline CDR1 and CDR2 sequences are SQVTM and ANQGSEA. In nucleotides, the CDR3 is TGCAGCGTTGAAGGGACTAGCGGGGGGGTTTATGAGCAGTTCTTC. It specifies CSVEGTSGGVYEQFF.

The genes are TRBV5-6 and TRBJ2-3; 8 bases are a match to TRBD2. This CDR3 spans 16 amino acids. J lost 1 base, V lost 3 bases, and 7 bases had no gene match. CDR1 and CDR2 from the germline V gene are SGHDT and YYEEEE. CDR3 nucleotide sequence: TGTGCCAGCAGCTCCTTAAGGCGGGGGGGCACAGATACGCAGTATTTT. Translating it yields CASSSLRRGGTDTQYF.

The J gene is TRBJ2-5, the V gene TRBV28, with 10 bases identical to TRBD2. V trimming: 8 bases; J trimming: 0 bases; junction bases outside the gene matches: 3. The CDR3 totals 14 residues. Germline-derived CDR1 and CDR2 are MDHEN and SYDVKM. The CDR3 coding sequence is TGTGCCAGCGGGGGACTAGCGCACCAAGAGACCCAGTACTTC. Its translation: CASGGLAHQETQYF.

This clone has only one observation. This chain connects TRBV5-1 to TRBJ1-4; the D gene is possibly TRBD1 (5 bases). With 0 bases removed from V and 4 bases from J, the gap between germline ends came to 13 bases. This CDR3 is built from 16 residues. Per germline, CDR1 SGHRS and CDR2 YFSETQ. As DNA, the CDR3 is TGCGCCAGCAGCTTGGCCCTTGGGGGACTTAATGAAAAACTGTTTTTT. Translating gives CASSLALGGLNEKLFF. Looking up the rest from reference TRBV5-1 and TRBJ1-4 gives the full variable domain: KAGVTQTPRYLIKTRGQQVTLSCSPISGHRSVSWYQQTPGQGLQFLFEYFSETQRNKGNFPGRFSGRQFSNSRSEMNVSTLELGDSALYLCASSLALGGLNEKLFFGSGTQLSVL.

Details on this clone: This CDR3 is also generated by other DNA sequences in the sample. V gene TRBV11-2 combines with J gene TRBJ2-1; the match to TRBD2 covers 12 bases. From germline, CDR1 is SGHAT and CDR2 FQNNGV. With 6 bases clipped from V and 4 bases from J, the junction kept 7 bases outside the gene matches. The CDR3 is 16 residues long. The CDR3 bases are TGTGCCAGCAGTTTACGACTAGCGGGGGTTTACAATGAGCAGTTCTTC. It encodes CASSLRLAGVYNEQFF.

The rearrangement uses TRBV9 and TRBJ1-4, with TRBD1 as a possible D gene (6 bases). The CDR3 is 15 residues long. V was shortened by 2 bases and J by 8 bases, with 16 bases between the two germline ends. Germline V CDR1 and CDR2: SGDLS, YYNGEE. The CDR3 is CASSVAGDIWEKLFF. The CDR3 coding sequence is TGTGCCAGCAGCGTTGCAGGGGATATTTGGGAAAAACTGTTTTTT.

The CDR3 region is CASSYGTGSPYEQYF. CDR3 nucleotides: TGCGCCAGCAGCTACGGGACAGGCTCTCCCTACGAGCAGTACTTC. This chain connects TRBV5-1 to TRBJ2-7; 8 positions agree with TRBD1. The CDR3 is made up of 15 amino acids. Unmatched junction bases numbered 7, after V lost 3 bases and J lost 2 bases. CDR1 and CDR2 from the germline V gene are SGHRS and YFSETQ.